This T cell receptor beta chain was observed in a study of graft-versus-host responses after intestinal transplantation (dated by TCRdb to the early 2020s). In terms of the full investigation: Recipients received multivisceral, liver-intestinal, or isolated intestinal transplants. Every recipient was given anti-thymocyte globulin induction, then maintenance tacrolimus and steroids for around three years. Graft-versus-host and host-versus-graft alloreactive T cell clones were tracked in the graft, circulation and bone marrow after intestinal transplantation using bulk TCR-beta CDR3 sequencing. Alloreactive clones were identified by sequencing pre-transplant mixed lymphocyte reaction products and comparing these products with unstimulated pre-transplant donor and recipient T cells. Of the 20 to 30 intestinal transplant recipients enrolled in the cohort, one of whom was a retransplant, a few patients without pretransplant specimens were excluded. Donor T cell macrochimerism was defined as a peak of at least 4% donor T cells among recipient peripheral blood mononuclear cells. Samples from a few later patients were sequenced in-house on an Illumina MiSeq with MiXCR processing rather than by the commercial service. What the research found in general, with its limitations: In the allografts of patients with donor T cell macrochimerism, GvH to HvG T cell clonal ratios were high. GvH clones were detected in recipient bone marrow, and some appeared earlier in ileal mucosa or blood, consistent with an intestinal mucosal origin. Early after transplant, declines in HvG clones were associated with peak levels of circulating GvH clones. The relatively low number and heterogeneity of intestinal transplant patients limited the conclusions.

Library method: the immunoSEQ multiplex PCR assay. For most patients, genomic DNA was isolated with the Qiagen DNeasy Blood and Tissue Kit and shipped frozen to Adaptive Biotechnologies for TCR sequencing. For most patients, genomic DNA was subjected to high-throughput TCR-beta CDR3 sequencing by Adaptive Biotechnologies. The study's processing was this. Adaptive's ImmunoSEQ software supplied the TCR sequencing data for 18 patients, while MiXCR and VDJtools were used to process a few other patients. CD4 versus CD8 sorting errors were corrected by removing sequences found in both subsets at a frequency ratio below 5:1. CDR3 nucleotide sequences shared by donor and recipient were removed because the origin of these sequences could not be assigned. At least 2-fold expansion over unstimulated cells and a minimum CFSE-low frequency of 0.002% (template counts) or 0.001% (read counts) were required for clones to be classified as alloreactive. Clones detected in sequenced pre-transplant spleen, lymph node, or MLR CFSE-low populations of the donor or recipient were defined as mappable. Cumulative frequency of alloreactive clones was calculated as a percentage of all sequences weighted by copy number. The source is immuneACCESS, and TCRdb retained only in-frame sequences with V and J called. Part of the clones is not carried over; for the studies checked, unresolved V genes explain less than half of this, and the remainder is unexplained. D and trimming come from the DNA, and the V and J calls and clone size come from that table. The sample contains tens of thousands of clones, over 80% of them found a single time. The ten largest make up roughly 6% of the sample.

The sample's time point label, decoded: cells obtained before transplantation from donor or recipient. CD3+CD4+ and CD3+CD8+ populations were FACS-sorted from unstimulated pre-transplant donor and recipient cells taken from spleen or lymph nodes. As for this clone: No antigen is known for it. Base qualities are not at hand, and no much larger clone is one base apart.

Counted from cysteine to phenylalanine, this CDR3 has 12 amino acids. The DNA shown is the 36-base CDR3, in frame from base 1. V is reduced by 4 bases and J by 8 bases, leaving a spacing of 11 bases between them. The germline V gene (reference sequence) supplies CDR1 PRHDT and CDR2 FYEKMQ. The receptor chain draws on TRBV13 and TRBJ1-2; the D gene is perhaps TRBD1, on 5 matching bases. Sequenced here: unstimulated CD8+ T cells sorted from spleen or lymph node cells, sampled before intestinal transplant. This clonotype originated in a human donor who received an intestinal transplant. For the CDR3, the sequence is CASSSQGRGYTF. Read as DNA, the sequence is TGTGCCAGCAGCTCTCAGGGTCGCGGCTACACCTTC.